The rows below give T cell receptor beta chains drawn from one sample of a study of blood T cell repertoires in COVID-19. The data were produced by immunoSEQ multiplex PCR, yet TCRdb's version contains in-frame clones alone and is incomplete. The sample has more than 200,000 clones; approximately 88% are singletons. The sequenced sample consisted of PBMCs or T cells enriched from blood (not recorded which). All receptors come from a woman in her thirties who had been exposed to COVID-19. The CDR3 runs from the conserved cysteine through the conserved F or W. D genes are given only for firm matches. Clone size is not always given. Where it is, it says once, few, many or a class for expanded clones.

cdr3_aa,cdr3_nt,clone_size,d_call,v_call,j_call
CASSGMGRGYQPQHF,TGTGCCAGCAGTGGGATGGGCAGGGGGTACCAGCCCCAGCATTTT,-,TRBD1,TRBV2,TRBJ1-5
CASRQLTSLSYEQYF,TGTGCCAGCAGACAGCTGACTAGCTTGAGCTACGAGCAGTACTTC,-,TRBD2,TRBV6-5,TRBJ2-7
CASSLRGWAGRTEAFF,TGTGCCAGCAGCTTGCGGGGGTGGGCAGGGCGCACTGAAGCTTTCTTT,-,-,TRBV5-6,TRBJ1-1
CASSLEMGGSSGGAFF,TGTGCCAGCAGCTTAGAGATGGGGGGATCTAGCGGCGGAGCTTTCTTT,once,-,TRBV11-3,TRBJ1-1
CASSTNNGLYNYGYTF,TGTGCCAGCAGTACTAATAACGGATTATACAACTATGGCTACACCTTC,-,-,TRBV6-6,TRBJ1-2
CASSLFGDTGELFF,TGCGCCAGCAGCTTATTCGGGGACACCGGGGAGCTGTTTTTT,-,-,TRBV5-1,TRBJ2-2
CAWDHGEQFF,TGTGCCTGGGACCACGGTGAGCAGTTCTTC,-,-,TRBV30,TRBJ2-1
CASSELQPNYGYTF,TGTGCCAGCAGTGAATTACAGCCTAACTATGGCTACACCTTC,-,-,TRBV2,TRBJ1-2
CAWSYDRGTGREQPQHF,TGTGCCTGGAGTTACGACAGGGGGACAGGGAGGGAGCAGCCCCAGCATTTT,-,TRBD1,TRBV30,TRBJ1-5
CASGLVTGTGRTEAFF,TGTGCTAGTGGTTTGGTCACCGGGACAGGGCGGACTGAAGCTTTCTTT,-,TRBD1,TRBV12-5,TRBJ1-1
CASSIGPAGGISYEQYF,TGTGCCAGTAGTATAGGTCCAGCGGGAGGGATCTCCTACGAGCAGTACTTC,once,TRBD2,TRBV19,TRBJ2-7
CASSSQTGNSPLHF,TGTGCCAGCAGCTCCCAAACAGGGAATTCACCCCTCCACTTT,-,-,TRBV7-9,TRBJ1-6
CASSPPRPGTRDTIYF,TGCGCCAGCAGCCCTCCTCGCCCGGGTACCAGGGACACCATATATTTT,-,-,TRBV4-1,TRBJ1-3
CASSQDPGGAFGYTF,TGCGCCAGCAGCCAAGACCCAGGGGGCGCGTTTGGCTACACCTTC,-,TRBD1,TRBV4-1,TRBJ1-2
CATSTGLAEKLFF,TGTGCCACCAGCACAGGGTTGGCGGAAAAACTGTTTTTT,-,-,TRBV19,TRBJ1-4
CSVRDSGRAFF,TGCAGCGTCCGGGACAGCGGGAGAGCTTTCTTT,-,TRBD1,TRBV29-1,TRBJ1-1
CSVSLDRADQPQHF,TGCAGCGTCAGCCTGGACAGGGCCGATCAGCCCCAGCATTTT,-,TRBD1,TRBV29-1,TRBJ1-5
CASSLGLASNEQFF,TGTGCCAGCAGCTTGGGACTAGCCAGCAATGAGCAGTTCTTC,-,TRBD2,TRBV7-9,TRBJ2-1
CASSLVGEANEKLFF,TGTGCCAGCAGCCTAGTGGGGGAGGCTAATGAAAAACTGTTTTTT,-,-,TRBV5-4,TRBJ1-4
CSVSVGQGGGYTF,TGCAGCGTTTCTGTCGGACAGGGCGGTGGCTACACCTTC,-,TRBD1,TRBV29-1,TRBJ1-2
CASGTGGKTNEKLFF,TGTGCCAGTGGGACAGGGGGAAAGACTAATGAAAAACTGTTTTTT,-,TRBD1,TRBV19,TRBJ1-4
CASSPRLAGGPGPPYEQYF,TGCGCCAGCAGCCCTCGACTAGCGGGAGGGCCAGGTCCCCCTTACGAGCAGTACTTC,-,TRBD2,TRBV4-1,TRBJ2-7
CASSMSGASNYGYTF,TGTGCCAGTAGTATGTCAGGGGCGTCTAACTATGGCTACACCTTC,-,-,TRBV19,TRBJ1-2
CASSESYRKETQYF,TGCGCCAGCAGTGAGTCTTACAGGAAAGAGACCCAGTACTTC,-,-,TRBV10-1,TRBJ2-5
CASIGGRGGDTQYF,TGTGCCAGTATTGGCGGGAGAGGTGGAGATACGCAGTATTTT,-,TRBD2,TRBV19,TRBJ2-3
CASSFRTGSDQPQHF,TGTGCCAGCAGTTTTCGTACAGGGTCCGATCAGCCCCAGCATTTT,-,-,TRBV27,TRBJ1-5
CASGVTSGVYNEQFF,TGTGCCAGCGGTGTGACTAGCGGGGTTTACAATGAGCAGTTCTTC,-,TRBD2,TRBV2,TRBJ2-1
CASSLSWLAGGEADTQYF,TGCGCCAGCAGCTTGTCTTGGCTAGCGGGAGGTGAGGCAGATACGCAGTATTTT,-,TRBD2,TRBV5-1,TRBJ2-3
CAWTTGFLPYEQYF,TGTGCCTGGACGACAGGGTTTCTTCCCTACGAGCAGTACTTC,-,TRBD1,TRBV30,TRBJ2-7
CASRKDSSYNEQFF,TGTGCCAGCAGAAAAGACAGCTCCTACAATGAGCAGTTCTTC,few,-,TRBV28,TRBJ2-1
CASSSIQPQHF,TGTGCCAGCAGTTCCATTCAGCCCCAGCATTTT,-,-,TRBV28,TRBJ1-5
CASSLLAGGRNEQFF,TGTGCCAGCAGCTTACTAGCGGGAGGGAGGAATGAGCAGTTCTTC,-,TRBD2,TRBV11-2,TRBJ2-1
CASSMGLARYNEQFF,TGTGCCAGTAGTATGGGTCTAGCGAGATACAATGAGCAGTTCTTC,-,-,TRBV19,TRBJ2-1
CASSLERDEQFF,TGTGCCAGCAGCTTAGAACGAGATGAGCAGTTCTTC,-,-,TRBV11-3,TRBJ2-1
CASSPPGTSIHEQYF,TGTGCCAGTAGTCCACCGGGGACTAGCATCCACGAGCAGTACTTC,once,TRBD2,TRBV19,TRBJ2-7
CASTGGESSYNEQFF,TGTGCCAGCACAGGGGGAGAGAGCTCCTACAATGAGCAGTTCTTC,-,TRBD1,TRBV6-5,TRBJ2-1
CASSSDRAVGEQYF,TGCGCCAGCAGCTCGGACAGGGCGGTCGGCGAGCAGTACTTC,few,TRBD1,TRBV5-1,TRBJ2-7
CASSTSGTLYEQYF,TGTGCCAGCAGCACTAGCGGAACGTTGTACGAGCAGTACTTC,-,TRBD2,TRBV4-2,TRBJ2-7
CSVEDWTGLADYNEQFF,TGCAGCGTTGAGGATTGGACAGGACTAGCGGATTACAATGAGCAGTTCTTC,-,TRBD2,TRBV29-1,TRBJ2-1
CASSVGSNTEAFF,TGTGCCAGCAGCGTCGGGAGTAACACTGAAGCTTTCTTT,-,-,TRBV9,TRBJ1-1
CASSARGDRVNEQYF,TGTGCCAGCAGCGCTCGGGGGGACAGGGTTAACGAGCAGTACTTC,-,TRBD1,TRBV3-1/TRBV3-2,TRBJ2-7
CASSPSFRRGNTIYF,TGTGCCAGCTCACCCAGTTTCCGGCGGGGAAACACCATATATTTT,-,-,TRBV18,TRBJ1-3
CASSFRGGDTQYF,TGCGCCAGCAGCTTCCGGGGGGGAGATACGCAGTATTTT,-,TRBD2,TRBV5-1,TRBJ2-3
CASSPGQGSYEQYF,TGTGCCAGCAGTCCGGGACAGGGATCCTACGAGCAGTACTTC,-,TRBD1,TRBV6-5,TRBJ2-7
CASRSTGTGSAQHF,TGTGCCAGCAGGTCGACAGGGACGGGGTCAGCCCAGCATTTT,-,TRBD1,TRBV6-6,TRBJ1-5
CATSRDPRTSEILNTEAFF,TGTGCCACCAGCAGAGACCCTAGGACTAGCGAAATATTGAACACTGAAGCTTTCTTT,-,-,TRBV15,TRBJ1-1
CASKFPDRARGYTF,TGTGCCAGTAAGTTTCCGGACAGGGCTCGTGGCTACACCTTC,-,TRBD1,TRBV19,TRBJ1-2
CASSYAGSINQPQHF,TGTGCCAGCTCCTATGCGGGCAGCATCAATCAGCCCCAGCATTTT,-,-,TRBV18,TRBJ1-5
CASSPSSQETQYF,TGTGCCAGCTCACCTTCTAGCCAAGAGACCCAGTACTTC,-,-,TRBV18,TRBJ2-5
CASSLALALGGPTYNEQFF,TGTGCCAGCAGCTTAGCGCTAGCTCTGGGAGGCCCAACGTACAATGAGCAGTTCTTC,-,-,TRBV7-9,TRBJ2-1
CASSQDSDTLFF,TGTGCCAGCAGCCAAGATTCAGACACACTGTTTTTT,few,-,TRBV3-1/TRBV3-2,TRBJ1-4
CASRQVGYNEQFF,TGTGCCAGCAGACAGGTGGGCTACAATGAGCAGTTCTTC,-,-,TRBV2,TRBJ2-1
CSVAESMNTEAFF,TGCAGCGTGGCCGAATCCATGAACACTGAAGCTTTCTTT,few,-,TRBV29-1,TRBJ1-1
CASSSDAYNEQFF,TGTGCCAGCAGCTCAGACGCGTACAATGAGCAGTTCTTC,-,-,TRBV11-3,TRBJ2-1
CASSKPTRNTEAFF,TGTGCCAGTAGTAAGCCCACCCGGAACACTGAAGCTTTCTTT,medium-sized,-,TRBV19,TRBJ1-1
CASSIEGPGSFNEKLFF,TGTGCCAGTAGTATAGAGGGTCCAGGGTCCTTTAATGAAAAACTGTTTTTT,-,-,TRBV19,TRBJ1-4
CASSWGLAGDTGELFF,TGTGCCAGCAGCTGGGGACTAGCGGGTGACACCGGGGAGCTGTTTTTT,-,TRBD2,TRBV11-2,TRBJ2-2
CSASHNEKLFF,TGCAGTGCTAGTCATAATGAAAAACTGTTTTTT,-,-,TRBV20-1,TRBJ1-4
CASSEVGTAPYNEQFF,TGTGCCAGCAGTGAAGTAGGGACTGCGCCCTACAATGAGCAGTTCTTC,-,-,TRBV2,TRBJ2-1
CTSSQKLGTSVHEQYF,TGCACCAGCAGCCAAAAACTTGGGACTAGCGTCCACGAGCAGTACTTC,-,-,TRBV1,TRBJ2-7